These 19 T cell receptor beta chains were sequenced from one sample in a study of graft-versus-host responses after intestinal transplantation. No antigen has been identified for these receptors. The assay was immunoSEQ multiplex PCR, and TCRdb's table has in-frame clones only and misses some. Among about 90,000 clones listed, approximately 92% were seen once. The source material was unstimulated CD4+ T cells sorted from spleen or lymph node cells, sampled before intestinal transplant. The source of these receptors is a human donor who received an intestinal transplant.

This clone was detected once. CDR3 nucleotides: TGCGCCAGCAGCTTGAGCACAAGTAACACCGGGGAGCTGTTTTTT. The encoded protein is CASSLSTSNTGELFF. This chain links TRBV5-1 with TRBJ2-2; D is unclear. CDR3 size: 15 residues. The V end lost 1 base, the J end lost 2 bases, and 9 bases lay between the germline ends. Germline V gene data show CDR1 as SGHRS and CDR2 as YFSETQ.

The chain carries TRBV7-3 and TRBJ2-1, with TRBD2 matching over 7 bases. Trimming at V came to 3 bases and at J to 5 bases, leaving 4 bases not matched to a gene. Germline V gene lookup returns CDR1 SGHTA and CDR2 FQGTGA. The CDR3 is 14 amino acids. This CDR3 is CASSFGTTDNEQFF. CDR3 in DNA: TGTGCCAGCAGCTTCGGGACTACCGACAATGAGCAGTTCTTC.

The chain joins TRBV11-3 to TRBJ2-3; D uncertain. With 3 bases removed from V and 6 bases from J, the gap between germline ends came to 7 bases. This CDR3 is built from 12 residues. Germline V gene sequence: CDR1 SGHNT, CDR2 YENEEA. The CDR3 DNA follows: TGTGCCAGCAGCTTCGATTTGGATACGCAGTATTTT. Protein product: CASSFDLDTQYF.

The chain carries TRBV7-9 and TRBJ1-2; 7 nucleotides align to TRBD1. This CDR3 comprises 13 residues. The V segment lost 5 bases and the J segment 5 bases; nucleotides outside the gene matches: 5. Germline-derived CDR1 and CDR2 are SEHNR and FQNEAQ (reference sequence). The DNA for the CDR3 is TGTGCCAGCAGCCATACAGGGGATTATGGCTACACCTTC. Its protein is CASSHTGDYGYTF.

J is TRBJ2-3 and V is TRBV10-3; tentative D call: TRBD2 (6 bases). Germline CDR1 and CDR2: ENHRY and SYGVKD. V lost 10 bases, J lost 3 bases, and 23 bases lay in between. This CDR3 spans 16 amino acids. The CDR3 region has the DNA TGTGCCACTTCCCGCGACGCCAGCGGAGGGACAGATACGCAGTATTTT. Amino acid sequence: CATSRDASGGTDTQYF.

The V call is TRBV27, the J call TRBJ1-4; D gene ambiguous. The CDR3 loop spans 17 amino acids. The germline gives CDR1 MNHEY, CDR2 SMNVEV (reference sequence). V was pared by 2 bases and J by 1 base, with 14 bases between. CDR3 nucleotide sequence: TGTGCCAGCAGTTTACGGCGGGTAACCCAAACTAATGAAAAACTGTTTTTT. This encodes CASSLRRVTQTNEKLFF.

V usage is TRBV30 and J usage is TRBJ2-1; unclear D gene. V was cut by 2 bases and J by 8 bases, with 31 bases left in between. This CDR3 has 19 amino acids. The germline V gene has CDR1 GTSNPN and CDR2 SVGIG (reference sequence). CDR3 region: CAWSPYVPLTTMGYDEQFF. CDR3 bases: TGTGCCTGGAGTCCCTATGTCCCCTTAACTACCATGGGGTACGATGAGCAGTTCTTC.

The rearrangement joins TRBV10-2 to TRBJ1-4; weak D call: TRBD1 (5 bases). V was pared by 5 bases and J by 5 bases, with 18 bases between. Germline V gives CDR1 WSHSY, CDR2 SAAADI. The CDR3 has 16 amino acids. This chain's CDR3 is CASSFRIGTGNEKLFF. The DNA of the CDR3 is TGCGCCAGCAGTTTCAGGATCGGGACCGGGAATGAAAAACTGTTTTTT.

The chain employs TRBV5-1 and TRBJ2-7, with D uncertain. Germline CDR1 is SGHRS and CDR2 is YFSETQ. The ends were cut back, 0 bases at V and 0 bases at J, with 7 bases in the middle. This CDR3 comprises 14 residues. The CDR3 sequence is CASSLGPSSYEQYF. In DNA form, the CDR3 reads TGCGCCAGCAGCTTGGGACCGAGCTCCTACGAGCAGTACTTC.

This clone was picked up a small number of times. This chain connects TRBV7-9 to TRBJ2-7; the match to TRBD1 covers 7 bases. V trimming: 5 bases; J trimming: 1 base; junction bases outside the gene matches: 5. This CDR3 has 14 amino acids. Germline CDR1 reads SEHNR; CDR2 reads FQNEAQ (reference sequence). CDR3 protein: CASSPPGQSYEQYF. CDR3 sequence (DNA): TGTGCCAGCAGCCCGCCGGGACAGTCCTACGAGCAGTACTTC.

This chain joins TRBV5-1 and TRBJ2-5, with 8 bases lining up with TRBD2. The germline V gene has CDR1 SGHRS and CDR2 YFSETQ. V lost 1 base and J lost 5; bases outside the gene matches: 7. The CDR3 contains 15 residues. In DNA form, the CDR3 reads TGCGCCAGCAGCTTGACAGCGGGAGAGGGGGAGACCCAGTACTTC. Translated: CASSLTAGEGETQYF.

V is TRBV9 and J is TRBJ2-1, with D hard to call. This CDR3 region has 17 residues. V was shortened by 0 bases and J by 5 bases, with 18 bases between the two germline ends. Per germline, CDR1 SGDLS and CDR2 YYNGEE. The CDR3 sequence is CASSVGVTRNRDNEQFF. In DNA form, the CDR3 reads TGTGCCAGCAGCGTAGGGGTCACGCGGAATCGCGACAATGAGCAGTTCTTC. Full variable domain (rest looked up from reference TRBV9 and TRBJ2-1): DSGVTQTPKHLITATGQRVTLRCSPRSGDLSVYWYQQSLDQGLQFLIQYYNGEERAKGNILERFSAQQFPDLHSELNLSSLELGDSALYFCASSVGVTRNRDNEQFFGPGTRLTVL.

This clone was detected only once. The chain carries TRBV5-4 and TRBJ2-1; D uncertain. CDR3 length equals 15 residues. V lost 4 bases and J lost 1, with 12 bases in between. The germline V gene has CDR1 SGHNT and CDR2 YYREEE (reference sequence). The CDR3 here is CASSQPSVSYNEQFF. In nucleotides, the CDR3 is TGTGCCAGCAGCCAGCCGTCGGTGTCCTACAATGAGCAGTTCTTC.

V gene TRBV18 combines with J gene TRBJ1-1; TRBD1 is a possible D gene (5 bases). CDR1 and CDR2 (germline): KGHSH, LQKENI. This CDR3 has 15 residues. With 0 bases removed from V and 3 bases from J, the gap between germline ends came to 11 bases. In DNA form, the CDR3 reads TGTGCCAGCTCACCACCTCCCGAAGGGGACACTGAAGCTTTCTTT. Translation: CASSPPPEGDTEAFF.

The V gene is TRBV10-3, the J gene TRBJ2-5; 11 bases fit TRBD1. This CDR3 contains 15 residues. Germline loops: CDR1 ENHRY, CDR2 SYGVKD. The junction had 4 bases not matched to a gene; V was cut back by 2 bases and J by 5 bases. As DNA, the CDR3 is TGTGCCATCAGTGAGGGACAGGGGGCGACGGAGACCCAGTACTTC. It is translated as CAISEGQGATETQYF.

V is TRBV7-2 and J is TRBJ2-3; 14 nucleotides agree with TRBD2. V shed 5 bases, J shed 5 bases, and the junction held 6 bases outside the gene matches. Looked up from germline, CDR1 is SGHTA and CDR2 is FQGNSA. The CDR3 length is 16 residues. The CDR3 DNA is TGTGCCAGCAGCCGCCATGGACTAGCGGGAGGAGATACGCAGTATTTT. This encodes CASSRHGLAGGDTQYF.

The genes are TRBV27 and TRBJ1-6, with 7 bases aligning to TRBD1. Germline assignment: CDR1 MNHEY and CDR2 SMNVEV (reference sequence). V shed 3 bases, J shed 7 bases, and the junction held 6 bases outside the gene matches. The CDR3 totals 15 residues. In DNA, the CDR3 is TGTGCCAGCAGTTTTGTCGGGACAGCAAATTCACCCCTCCACTTT. Translation gives CASSFVGTANSPLHF.

CDR3 region: CASRSPSTAGGYTF. CDR3 nucleotides: TGTGCCAGCAGGTCACCTTCTACCGCTGGGGGCTACACCTTC. The chain joins TRBV28 to TRBJ1-2; the D is unclear. CDR1 MDHEN and CDR2 SYDVKM come from the germline V gene. CDR3 length: 14 residues. Trimming shortened V by 6 bases and J by 8 bases, and 19 bases separated the two germline ends.

This clone was detected once. The V and J genes are TRBV2 and TRBJ2-1; 7 bases match TRBD2. With 2 bases clipped from V and 4 bases from J, the junction kept 2 bases outside the gene matches. The CDR3 contains 14 residues. Germline V gives CDR1 SNHLY, CDR2 FYNNEI. CDR3 region: CASSERGSYNEQFF. The CDR3 DNA is TGTGCCAGCAGTGAACGCGGGAGTTACAATGAGCAGTTCTTC.